One TCR beta chain is described in this entry. Its antigen remains unidentified. The CDR3 is 16 amino acids. The germline V gene has CDR1 SGHRS and CDR2 YFSETQ. V was cut by 2 bases and J by 9 bases, with 18 bases left in between. This entry belongs to a study of cytomegalovirus exposure and HLA in healthy donors. General study findings and limits: Most TCR sequences were rare, but some public TCRs occurred in many donors. A few V segments could not be told apart, such as TRBV6-2 and TRBV6-3, and were left out.

The PCR ran on 60 Vbeta and 13 Jbeta primers. TCRdb's copy holds only in-frame clones and misses some; the assay was immunoSEQ multiplex PCR. The sample records 30,000 to 35,000 clones, about 80% being singletons. The chain links TRBV5-1 to TRBJ1-6, with D maybe TRBD1 (5 bases). This receptor was identified in a male donor in good health and CMV-seronegative. Sequencing was carried out using PBMCs. CDR3 coding DNA: TGCGCCAGCAGCTTTTCGGGGGTTCAGTGGGGTTCACCCCTCCACTTT. This gives the protein CASSFSGVQWGSPLHF.